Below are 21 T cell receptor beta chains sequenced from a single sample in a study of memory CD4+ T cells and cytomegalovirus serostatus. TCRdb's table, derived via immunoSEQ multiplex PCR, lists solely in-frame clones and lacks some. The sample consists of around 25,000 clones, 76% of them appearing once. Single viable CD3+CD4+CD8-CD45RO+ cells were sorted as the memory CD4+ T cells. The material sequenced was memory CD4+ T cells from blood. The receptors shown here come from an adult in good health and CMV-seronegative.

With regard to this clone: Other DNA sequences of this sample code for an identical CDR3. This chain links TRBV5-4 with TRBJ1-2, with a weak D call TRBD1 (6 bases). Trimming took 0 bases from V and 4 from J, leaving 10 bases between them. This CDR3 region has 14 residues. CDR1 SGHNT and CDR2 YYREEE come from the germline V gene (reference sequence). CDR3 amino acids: CASSLGQARYGYTF. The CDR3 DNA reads TGTGCCAGCAGCTTGGGACAGGCCCGCTATGGCTACACCTTC. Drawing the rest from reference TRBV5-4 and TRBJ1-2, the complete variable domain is ETGVTQSPTHLIKTRGQQVTLRCSSQSGHNTVSWYQQALGQGPQFIFQYYREEENGRGNFPPRFSGLQFPNYSSELNVNALELDDSALYLCASSLGQARYGYTFGSGTRLTVV.

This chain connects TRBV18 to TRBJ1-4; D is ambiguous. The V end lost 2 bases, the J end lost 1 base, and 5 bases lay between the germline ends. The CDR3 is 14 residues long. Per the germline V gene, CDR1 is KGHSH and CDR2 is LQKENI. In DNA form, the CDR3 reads TGTGCCAGCTCACCAGTGGTAACTAATGAAAAACTGTTTTTT. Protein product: CASSPVVTNEKLFF.

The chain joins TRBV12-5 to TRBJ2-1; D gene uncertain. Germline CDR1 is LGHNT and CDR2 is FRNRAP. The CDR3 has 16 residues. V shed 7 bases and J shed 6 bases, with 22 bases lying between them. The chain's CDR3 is CASANGEIQYSNEQFF. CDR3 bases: TGTGCTAGTGCCAACGGCGAAATCCAATACTCCAATGAGCAGTTCTTC.

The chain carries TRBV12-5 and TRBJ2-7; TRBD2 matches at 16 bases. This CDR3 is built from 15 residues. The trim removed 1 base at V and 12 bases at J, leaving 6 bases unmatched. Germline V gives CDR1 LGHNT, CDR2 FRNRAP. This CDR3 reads CASGLAPGLAGGRYF. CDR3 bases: TGTGCTAGTGGTTTGGCCCCGGGACTAGCGGGAGGGCGGTACTTC.

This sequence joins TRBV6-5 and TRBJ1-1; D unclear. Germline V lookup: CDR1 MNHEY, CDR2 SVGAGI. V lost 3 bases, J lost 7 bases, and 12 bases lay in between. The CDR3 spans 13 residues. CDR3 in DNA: TGTGCCAGCAGTTATGGTGGTCGGGGTGAAGCTTTCTTT. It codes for CASSYGGRGEAFF.

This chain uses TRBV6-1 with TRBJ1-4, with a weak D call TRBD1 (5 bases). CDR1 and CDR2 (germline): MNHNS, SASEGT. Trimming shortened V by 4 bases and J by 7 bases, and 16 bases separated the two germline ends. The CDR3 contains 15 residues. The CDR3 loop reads CASSVTVSGSEKLFF. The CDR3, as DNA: TGTGCCAGCAGTGTGACAGTTTCTGGGAGTGAAAAACTGTTTTTT.

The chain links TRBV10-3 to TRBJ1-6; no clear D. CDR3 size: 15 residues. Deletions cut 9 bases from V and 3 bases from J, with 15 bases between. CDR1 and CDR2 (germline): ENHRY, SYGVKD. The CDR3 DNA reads TGTGCCATTCATGCCGGGGAGTTCTATAATTCACCCCTCCACTTT. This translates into CAIHAGEFYNSPLHF.

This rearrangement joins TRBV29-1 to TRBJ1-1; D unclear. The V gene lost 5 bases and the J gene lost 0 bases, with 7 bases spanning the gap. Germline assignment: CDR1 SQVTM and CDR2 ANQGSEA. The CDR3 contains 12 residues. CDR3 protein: CSVRAMNTEAFF. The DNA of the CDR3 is TGCAGCGTTCGGGCCATGAACACTGAAGCTTTCTTT.

In DNA form, the CDR3 reads TGTGCCAGCAGCCTAGGGGACAGGTGGAACACTGAAGCTTTCTTT. Its translation is CASSLGDRWNTEAFF. The chain uses TRBV21-1 and TRBJ1-1; the table's D call, TRBD1, was not checked against the DNA. TRBV21-1 is noted as a pseudogene. The CDR3 runs to 15 residues.

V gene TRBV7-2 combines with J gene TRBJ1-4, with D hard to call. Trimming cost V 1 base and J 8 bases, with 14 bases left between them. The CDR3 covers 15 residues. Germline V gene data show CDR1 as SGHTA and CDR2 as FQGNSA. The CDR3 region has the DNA TGTGCCAGCAGCTTAGACCCGGGAGGGTACGAAAAACTGTTTTTT. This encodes CASSLDPGGYEKLFF. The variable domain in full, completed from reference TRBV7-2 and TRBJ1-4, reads GAGVSQSPSNKVTEKGKDVELRCDPISGHTALYWYRQSLGQGLEFLIYFQGNSAPDKSGLPSDRFSAERTGGSVSTLTIQRTQQEDSAVYLCASSLDPGGYEKLFFGSGTQLSVL.

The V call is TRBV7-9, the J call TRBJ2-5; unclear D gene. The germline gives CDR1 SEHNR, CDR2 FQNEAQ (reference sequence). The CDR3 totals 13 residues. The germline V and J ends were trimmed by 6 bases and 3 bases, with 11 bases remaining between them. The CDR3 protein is CASSSGGKETQYF. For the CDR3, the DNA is TGTGCCAGCAGTTCCGGTGGAAAAGAGACCCAGTACTTC.

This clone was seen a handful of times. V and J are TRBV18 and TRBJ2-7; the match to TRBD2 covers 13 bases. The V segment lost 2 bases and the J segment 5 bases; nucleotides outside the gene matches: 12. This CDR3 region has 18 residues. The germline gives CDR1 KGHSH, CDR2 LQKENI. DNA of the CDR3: TGTGCCAGCTCACCAGGTCCGGGACTAGCGGGGCGGTACAACGAGCAGTACTTC. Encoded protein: CASSPGPGLAGRYNEQYF. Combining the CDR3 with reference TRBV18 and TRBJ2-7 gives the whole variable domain NAGVMQNPRHLVRRRGQEARLRCSPMKGHSHVYWYRQLPEEGLKFMVYLQKENIIDESGMPKERFSAEFPKEGPSILRIQQVVRGDSAAYFCASSPGPGLAGRYNEQYFGPGTRLTVT.

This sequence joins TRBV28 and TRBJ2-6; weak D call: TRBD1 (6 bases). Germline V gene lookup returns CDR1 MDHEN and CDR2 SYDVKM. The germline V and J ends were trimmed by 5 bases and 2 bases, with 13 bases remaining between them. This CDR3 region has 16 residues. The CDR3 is CASSIRTAPGANVLTF. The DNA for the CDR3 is TGTGCCAGCAGTATAAGGACAGCCCCTGGGGCCAACGTCCTGACTTTC.

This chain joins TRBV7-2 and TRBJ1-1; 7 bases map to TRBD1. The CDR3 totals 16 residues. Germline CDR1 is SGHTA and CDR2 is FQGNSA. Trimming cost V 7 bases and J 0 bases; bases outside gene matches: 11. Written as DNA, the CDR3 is TGTGCCAGCACATTCTCCAGGGGGACTATGAACACTGAAGCTTTCTTT. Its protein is CASTFSRGTMNTEAFF.

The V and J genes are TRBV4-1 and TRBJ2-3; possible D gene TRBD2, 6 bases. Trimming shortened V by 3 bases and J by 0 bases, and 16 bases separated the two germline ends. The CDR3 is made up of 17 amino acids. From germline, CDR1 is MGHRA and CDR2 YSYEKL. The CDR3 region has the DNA TGCGCCAGCAGCCATCCCGGGAGATTGGCGAGCACAGATACGCAGTATTTT. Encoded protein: CASSHPGRLASTDTQYF.

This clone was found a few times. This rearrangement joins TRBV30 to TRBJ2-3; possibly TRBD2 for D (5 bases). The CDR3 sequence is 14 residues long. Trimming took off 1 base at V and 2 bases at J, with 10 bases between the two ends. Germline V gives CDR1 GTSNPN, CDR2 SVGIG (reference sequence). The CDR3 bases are TGTGCCTGGAGTGGAGGGTCCTCCACAGATACGCAGTATTTT. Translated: CAWSGGSSTDTQYF.

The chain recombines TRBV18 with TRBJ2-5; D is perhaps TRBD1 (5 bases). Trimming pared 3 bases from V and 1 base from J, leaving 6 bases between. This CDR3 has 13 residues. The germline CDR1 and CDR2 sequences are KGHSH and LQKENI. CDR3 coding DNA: TGTGCCAGCTCACCGACAGCCCAAGAGACCCAGTACTTC. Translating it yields CASSPTAQETQYF.

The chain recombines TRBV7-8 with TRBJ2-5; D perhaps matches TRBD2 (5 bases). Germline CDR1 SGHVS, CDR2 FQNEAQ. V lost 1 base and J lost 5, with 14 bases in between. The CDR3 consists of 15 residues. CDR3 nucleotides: TGTGCCAGCAGCTTAGGCAGTGTGGGGAGCGAGACCCAGTACTTC. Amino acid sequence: CASSLGSVGSETQYF.

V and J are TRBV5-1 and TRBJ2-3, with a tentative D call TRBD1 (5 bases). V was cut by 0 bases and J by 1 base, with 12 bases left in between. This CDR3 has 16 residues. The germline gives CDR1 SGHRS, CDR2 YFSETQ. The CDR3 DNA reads TGCGCCAGCAGCTTGGCCGTCAGGGATGGCACAGATACGCAGTATTTT. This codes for CASSLAVRDGTDTQYF.

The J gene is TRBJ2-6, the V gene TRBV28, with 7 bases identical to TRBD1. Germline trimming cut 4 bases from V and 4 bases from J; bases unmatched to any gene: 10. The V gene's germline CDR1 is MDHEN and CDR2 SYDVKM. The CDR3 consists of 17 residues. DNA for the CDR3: TGTGCCAGCAGTTCCCCAGGGGGTCCTTGGGGGGCCAACGTCCTGACTTTC. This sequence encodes CASSSPGGPWGANVLTF.

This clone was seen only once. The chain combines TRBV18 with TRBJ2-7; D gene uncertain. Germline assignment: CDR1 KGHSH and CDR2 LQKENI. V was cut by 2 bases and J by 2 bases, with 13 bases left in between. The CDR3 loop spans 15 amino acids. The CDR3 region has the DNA TGTGCCAGCTCACCAAGGCTCGCCACTGCCTACGAGCAGTACTTC. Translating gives CASSPRLATAYEQYF.